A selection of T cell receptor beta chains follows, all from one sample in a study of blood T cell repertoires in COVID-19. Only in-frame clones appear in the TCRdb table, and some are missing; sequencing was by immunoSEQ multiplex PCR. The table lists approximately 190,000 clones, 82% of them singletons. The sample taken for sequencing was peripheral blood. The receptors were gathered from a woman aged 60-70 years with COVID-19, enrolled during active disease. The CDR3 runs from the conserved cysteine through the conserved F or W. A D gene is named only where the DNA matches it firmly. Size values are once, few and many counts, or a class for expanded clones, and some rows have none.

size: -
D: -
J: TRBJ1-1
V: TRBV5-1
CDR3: CASSWGTGQLLNTEAFF
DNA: TGCGCCAGCAGCTGGGGGACGGGACAACTTTTGAACACTGAAGCTTTCTTT

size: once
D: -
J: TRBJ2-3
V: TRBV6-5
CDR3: CASSYVGQGSTDTQYF
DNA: TGTGCCAGCAGTTACGTCGGGCAGGGCAGCACAGATACGCAGTATTTT

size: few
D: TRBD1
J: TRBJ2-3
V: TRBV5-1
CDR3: CASSLRPGGAQMGSTDTQYF
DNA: TGCGCCAGCAGCTTGAGGCCAGGGGGCGCACAAATGGGGAGCACAGATACGCAGTATTTT

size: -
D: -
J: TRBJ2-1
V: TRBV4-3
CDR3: CASSPSGLSYNEQFF
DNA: TGCGCCAGCAGTCCCAGCGGGTTATCCTACAATGAGCAGTTCTTC

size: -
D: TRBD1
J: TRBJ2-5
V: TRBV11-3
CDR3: CASSAPGQQETQYF
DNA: TGTGCCAGCAGCGCCCCGGGACAGCAAGAGACCCAGTACTTC

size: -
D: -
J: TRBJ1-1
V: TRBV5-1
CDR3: CASSLRPYGRNTEAFF
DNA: TGCGCCAGCAGCCTCAGGCCTTATGGTAGGAACACTGAAGCTTTCTTT

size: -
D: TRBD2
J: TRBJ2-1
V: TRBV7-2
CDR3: CASSFPSSGLYNEQFF
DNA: TGTGCCAGCAGCTTCCCCTCTAGCGGGTTATACAATGAGCAGTTCTTC

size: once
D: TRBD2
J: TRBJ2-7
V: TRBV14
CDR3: CASSAQSGSDSYEQYF
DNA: TGTGCCAGCAGCGCCCAAAGCGGGAGCGATTCCTACGAGCAGTACTTC

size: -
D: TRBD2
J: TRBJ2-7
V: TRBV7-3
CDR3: CASREGLAGFDEQYF
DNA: TGTGCCAGCAGGGAAGGACTAGCGGGATTCGACGAGCAGTACTTC

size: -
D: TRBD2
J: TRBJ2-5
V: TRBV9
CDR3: CASSVAGSGRARETQYF
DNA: TGTGCCAGCAGCGTAGCTGGTAGCGGGAGGGCCCGAGAGACCCAGTACTTC